Here is one T cell receptor (beta chain) with its context. Its antigen is unidentified. The length of the CDR3 is 13 residues. Germline assignment: CDR1 SEHNR and CDR2 FQNEAQ (reference sequence). V shed 7 bases and J shed 1 base, with 7 bases lying between them. Libraries were prepared by immunoSEQ multiplex PCR; TCRdb keeps only in-frame clonotypes and omits some of them. The table records approximately 76,000 clones, approximately 94% of them present only once. This entry is derived from a study of cytomegalovirus exposure and HLA in healthy donors. Points from the study as a whole: Subsequent analysis of the 95 to 150 validation repertoires found a tendency for first-cohort TCR clusters to co-occur.

The specimen sequenced was PBMCs. The sequence was obtained from a woman aged 18-29 years in good health and CMV-seropositive. The genes are TRBV7-9 and TRBJ2-2; no clear D. Here the CDR3 reads CASTNRNTGELFF. CDR3 coding DNA: TGTGCCAGCACTAACAGGAACACCGGGGAGCTGTTTTTT.